This T cell receptor beta chain is from a study of vaccination effects on CD4 cells after COVID-19. The overall study: Relative to the second dose, post-vaccine samples were obtained a median of 72 days later.

The CDR3 sequence is 14 residues long. Trimming pared 2 bases from V and 5 bases from J, leaving 11 bases between. Germline V gene lookup returns CDR1 KGHDR and CDR2 SFDVKD. Expansion of antigen-specific CD4+ T cells with viral peptide pools was carried out by the ViraFEST assay before sequencing. Culture lasted about 11 days before CD4+ T cell isolation. The participants, recipients of two vaccine doses, got either BNT162b2 or mRNA-1273. Vaccine recipients, nucleocapsid antibody negative, had no prior SARS-CoV-2 infection. Roughly 2 million PBMC per well were cultured with approximately 9 IU/ml IL-2 and 7.5 to 10 ug/ml peptides. In the cultures, half the medium was exchanged for IL-2 medium on days 3 and 7. Method: immunoSEQ multiplex PCR; TCRdb's copy keeps in-frame clones and lacks some. This repertoire shows some 69,000 clones, roughly 74% found once; its top ten account for approximately 1.5%.

In this sample, this clone turned up once. Its target is unknown. Other nucleotide sequences from this sample produce the same CDR3. The sequenced sample was CD4+ T cells from PBMCs cultured with HCoV-229E spike peptides, obtained after COVID-19 vaccination. The rearrangement uses TRBV24-1 and TRBJ2-5, with D possibly TRBD2 on 5 matching bases. The receptor was isolated from a human donor who received a COVID-19 vaccine. The CDR3 region has the DNA TGTGCCACCAGTGATTCCCTAGCCGGGGAGACCCAGTACTTC. It yields the protein CATSDSLAGETQYF.